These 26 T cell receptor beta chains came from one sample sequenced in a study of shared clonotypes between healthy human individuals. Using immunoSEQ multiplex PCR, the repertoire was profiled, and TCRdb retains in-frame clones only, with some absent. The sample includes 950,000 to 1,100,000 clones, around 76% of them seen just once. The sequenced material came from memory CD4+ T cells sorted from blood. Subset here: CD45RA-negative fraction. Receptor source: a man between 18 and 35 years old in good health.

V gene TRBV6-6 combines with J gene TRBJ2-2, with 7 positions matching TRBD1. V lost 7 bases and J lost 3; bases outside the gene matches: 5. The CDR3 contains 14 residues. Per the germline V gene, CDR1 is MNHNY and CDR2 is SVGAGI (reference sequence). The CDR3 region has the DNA TGTGCCAGCACTCCGGGACAGCACACCGGGGAGCTGTTTTTT. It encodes CASTPGQHTGELFF.

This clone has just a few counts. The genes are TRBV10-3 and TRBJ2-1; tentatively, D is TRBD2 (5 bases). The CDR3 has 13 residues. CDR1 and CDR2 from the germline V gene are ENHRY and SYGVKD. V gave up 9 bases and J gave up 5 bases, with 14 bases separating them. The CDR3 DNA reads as TGTGCCATAGGGCCGGGAACCAACAATGAGCAGTTCTTC. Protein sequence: CAIGPGTNNEQFF.

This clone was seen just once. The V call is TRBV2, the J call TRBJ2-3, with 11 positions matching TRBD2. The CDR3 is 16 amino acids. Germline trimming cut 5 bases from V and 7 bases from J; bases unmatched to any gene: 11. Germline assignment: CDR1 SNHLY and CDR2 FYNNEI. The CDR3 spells CASSIIAGGPTNTQYF. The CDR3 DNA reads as TGTGCCAGCAGTATTATAGCGGGAGGGCCTACGAATACGCAGTATTTT.

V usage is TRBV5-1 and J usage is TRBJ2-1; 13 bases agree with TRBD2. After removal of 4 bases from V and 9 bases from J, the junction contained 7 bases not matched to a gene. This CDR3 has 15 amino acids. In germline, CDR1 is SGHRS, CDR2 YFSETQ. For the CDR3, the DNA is TGCGCCAGCAGCCCGACTAGCGGGGGGATGAGTGAGCAGTTCTTC. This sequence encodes CASSPTSGGMSEQFF.

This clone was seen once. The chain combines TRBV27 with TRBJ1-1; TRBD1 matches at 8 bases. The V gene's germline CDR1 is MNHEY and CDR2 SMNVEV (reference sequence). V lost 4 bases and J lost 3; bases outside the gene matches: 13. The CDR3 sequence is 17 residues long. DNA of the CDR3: TGTGCCAGCAGTTCCCCTTCCTCCGGGACAGGTTACACTGAAGCTTTCTTT. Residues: CASSSPSSGTGYTEAFF.

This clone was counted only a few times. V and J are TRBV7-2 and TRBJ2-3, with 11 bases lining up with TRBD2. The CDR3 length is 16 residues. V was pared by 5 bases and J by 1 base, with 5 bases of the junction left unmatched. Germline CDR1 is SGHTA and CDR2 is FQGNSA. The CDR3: CASSPTLAGGTDTQYF. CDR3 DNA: TGTGCCAGCAGCCCTACACTAGCGGGGGGCACAGATACGCAGTATTTT.

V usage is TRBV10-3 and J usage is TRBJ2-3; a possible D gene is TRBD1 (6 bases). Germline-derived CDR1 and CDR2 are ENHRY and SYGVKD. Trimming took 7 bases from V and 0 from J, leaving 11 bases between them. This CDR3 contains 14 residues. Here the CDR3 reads CAIKGEPSTDTQYF. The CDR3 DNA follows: TGTGCCATCAAGGGGGAACCTAGCACAGATACGCAGTATTTT.

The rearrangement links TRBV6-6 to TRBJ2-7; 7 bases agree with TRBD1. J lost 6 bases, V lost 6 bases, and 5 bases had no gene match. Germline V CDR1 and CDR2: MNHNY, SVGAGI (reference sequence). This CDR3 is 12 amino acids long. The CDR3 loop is CASRATGSEQYF. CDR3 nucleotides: TGTGCCAGCAGAGCGACAGGGTCCGAGCAGTACTTC.

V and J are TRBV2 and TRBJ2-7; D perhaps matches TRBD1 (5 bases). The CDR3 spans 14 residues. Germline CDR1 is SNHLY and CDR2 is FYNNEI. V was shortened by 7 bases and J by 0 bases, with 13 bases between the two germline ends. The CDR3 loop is CASNGHIPSYEQYF. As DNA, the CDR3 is TGTGCCAGCAACGGACACATACCCTCCTACGAGCAGTACTTC.

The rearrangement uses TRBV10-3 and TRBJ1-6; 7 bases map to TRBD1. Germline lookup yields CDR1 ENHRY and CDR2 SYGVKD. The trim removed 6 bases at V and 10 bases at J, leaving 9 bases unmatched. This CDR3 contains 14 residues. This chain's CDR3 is CAISYRDRASPLHF. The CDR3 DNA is TGTGCCATCAGCTACCGGGACAGAGCATCACCCCTCCACTTT.

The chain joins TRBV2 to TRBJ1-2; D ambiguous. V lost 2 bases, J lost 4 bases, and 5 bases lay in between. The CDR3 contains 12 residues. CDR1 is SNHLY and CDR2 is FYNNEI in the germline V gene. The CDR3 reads CASSEQAYGYTF. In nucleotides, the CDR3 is TGTGCCAGCAGTGAACAGGCCTATGGCTACACCTTC.

CDR3 protein: CASRFLLAGYEGTGELFF. For the CDR3, the DNA is TGTGCCAGCAGATTCCTACTAGCGGGGTACGAAGGGACCGGGGAGCTGTTTTTT. The chain uses TRBV5-6 and TRBJ2-2; 10 bases fit TRBD2. Unmatched junction bases numbered 15, after V lost 5 bases and J lost 5 bases. The CDR3 is 18 amino acids. Germline lookup yields CDR1 SGHDT and CDR2 YYEEEE.

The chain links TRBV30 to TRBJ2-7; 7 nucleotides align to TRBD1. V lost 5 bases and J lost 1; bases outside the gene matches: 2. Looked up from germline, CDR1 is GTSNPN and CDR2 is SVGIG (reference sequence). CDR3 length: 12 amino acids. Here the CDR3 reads CAWGGQSYEQYF. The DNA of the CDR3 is TGTGCCTGGGGGGGACAGTCCTACGAGCAGTACTTC.

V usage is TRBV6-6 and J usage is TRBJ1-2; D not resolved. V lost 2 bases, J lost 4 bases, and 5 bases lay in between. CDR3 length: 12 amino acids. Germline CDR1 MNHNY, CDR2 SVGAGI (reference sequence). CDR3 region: CASSYGIYGYTF. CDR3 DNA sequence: TGTGCCAGCAGTTACGGGATCTATGGCTACACCTTC.

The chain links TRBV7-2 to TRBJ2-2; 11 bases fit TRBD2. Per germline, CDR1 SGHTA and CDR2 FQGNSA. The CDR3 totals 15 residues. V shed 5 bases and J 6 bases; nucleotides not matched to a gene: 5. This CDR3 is CASSGIAGGAGELFF. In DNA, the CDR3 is TGTGCCAGCAGCGGGATAGCGGGAGGGGCCGGGGAGCTGTTTTTT.

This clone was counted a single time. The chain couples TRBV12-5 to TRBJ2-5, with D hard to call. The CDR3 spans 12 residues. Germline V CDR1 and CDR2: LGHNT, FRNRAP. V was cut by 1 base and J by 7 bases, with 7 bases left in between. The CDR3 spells CASGLDVGTQYF. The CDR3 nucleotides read TGTGCTAGTGGTTTGGATGTGGGGACCCAGTACTTC.

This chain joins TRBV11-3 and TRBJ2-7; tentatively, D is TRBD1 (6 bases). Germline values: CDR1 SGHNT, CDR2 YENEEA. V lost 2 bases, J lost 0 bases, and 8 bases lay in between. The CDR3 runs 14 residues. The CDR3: CASSLTDSSYEQYF. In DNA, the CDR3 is TGTGCCAGCAGCTTAACGGACAGCTCCTACGAGCAGTACTTC.

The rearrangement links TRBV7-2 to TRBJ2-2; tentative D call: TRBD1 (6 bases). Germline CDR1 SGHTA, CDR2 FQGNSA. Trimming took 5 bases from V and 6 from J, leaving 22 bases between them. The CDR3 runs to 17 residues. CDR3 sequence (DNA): TGTGCCAGCAGCACGACTGGCCGGACAGTAAAAGCCGGGGAGCTGTTTTTT. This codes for CASSTTGRTVKAGELFF.

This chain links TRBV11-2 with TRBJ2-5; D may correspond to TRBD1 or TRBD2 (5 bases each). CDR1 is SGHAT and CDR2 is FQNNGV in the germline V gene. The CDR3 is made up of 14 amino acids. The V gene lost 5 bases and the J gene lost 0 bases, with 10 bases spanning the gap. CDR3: CASSPWGNQETQYF. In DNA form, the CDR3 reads TGTGCCAGCAGCCCTTGGGGGAACCAAGAGACCCAGTACTTC.

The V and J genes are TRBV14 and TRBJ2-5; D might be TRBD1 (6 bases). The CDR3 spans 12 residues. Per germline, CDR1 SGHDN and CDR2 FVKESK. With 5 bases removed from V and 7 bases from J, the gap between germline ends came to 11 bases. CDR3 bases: TGTGCCAGCAGCGGACAGTTAGGGACCCAGTACTTC. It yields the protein CASSGQLGTQYF.

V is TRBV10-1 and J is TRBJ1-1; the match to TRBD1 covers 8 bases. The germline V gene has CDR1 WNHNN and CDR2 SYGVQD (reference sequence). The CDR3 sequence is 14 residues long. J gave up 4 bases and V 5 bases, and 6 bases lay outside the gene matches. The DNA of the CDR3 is TGCGCCAGCAGTTCGGGACAGGCCGGCACTGAAGCTTTCTTT. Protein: CASSSGQAGTEAFF.

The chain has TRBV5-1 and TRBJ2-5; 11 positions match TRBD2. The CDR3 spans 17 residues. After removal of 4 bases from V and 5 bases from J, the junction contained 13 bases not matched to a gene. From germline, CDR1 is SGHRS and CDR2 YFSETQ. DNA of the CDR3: TGCGCCAGCAGCATTAGTATTACTAGCGGGGGAACGGAGACCCAGTACTTC. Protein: CASSISITSGGTETQYF.

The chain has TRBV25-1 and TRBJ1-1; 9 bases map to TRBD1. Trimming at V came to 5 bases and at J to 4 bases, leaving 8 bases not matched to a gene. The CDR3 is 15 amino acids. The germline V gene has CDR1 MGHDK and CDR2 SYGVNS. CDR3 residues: CASSKGQGSSTEAFF. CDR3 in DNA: TGTGCCAGCAGTAAGGGACAGGGAAGTAGCACTGAAGCTTTCTTT.

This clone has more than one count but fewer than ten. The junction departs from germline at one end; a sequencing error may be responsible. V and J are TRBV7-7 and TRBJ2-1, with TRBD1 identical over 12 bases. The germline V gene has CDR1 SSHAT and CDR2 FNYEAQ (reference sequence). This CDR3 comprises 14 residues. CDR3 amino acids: CASSPGTGGSEQFF. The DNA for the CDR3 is TGTGCTAGCAGCCCCGGGACAGGGGGCAGTGAGCAGTTCTTC.

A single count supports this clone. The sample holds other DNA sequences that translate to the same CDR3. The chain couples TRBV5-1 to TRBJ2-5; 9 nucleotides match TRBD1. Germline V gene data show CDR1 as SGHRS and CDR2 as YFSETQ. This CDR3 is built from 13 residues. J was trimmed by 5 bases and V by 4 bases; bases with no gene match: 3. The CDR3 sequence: CASSRTGAETQYF. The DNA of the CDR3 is TGCGCCAGCAGCAGGACAGGGGCGGAGACCCAGTACTTC.

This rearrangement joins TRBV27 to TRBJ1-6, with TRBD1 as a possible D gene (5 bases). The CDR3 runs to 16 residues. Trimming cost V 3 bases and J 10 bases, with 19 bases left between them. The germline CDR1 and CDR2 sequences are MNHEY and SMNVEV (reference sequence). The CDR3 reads CASSLGLGGASSPLHF. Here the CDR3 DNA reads TGTGCCAGCAGTTTGGGTTTGGGGGGAGCGAGCTCACCCCTCCACTTT.